What follows are 26 T cell receptor beta chains derived from one specimen sequenced in a study of shared clonotypes between healthy human individuals. The protocol was immunoSEQ multiplex PCR, while the TCRdb copy is restricted to in-frame clones and leaves out a portion. Among around 2,100,000 clones listed, less than 95% were seen once. The naive CD8 fraction comprised CD45RO-negative cells positively selected for CCR7 and excluded terminally differentiated effector memory CD45RA+ cells. Sequenced: naive CD8+ T cells sorted from blood. The receptors were gathered from a man between 18 and 35 years old in good health.

With regard to this clone: Different DNA sequences within this sample yield the same CDR3. The V gene is TRBV11-2, the J gene TRBJ2-7, with TRBD1 identical over 10 bases. Germline loops: CDR1 SGHAT, CDR2 FQNNGV. V trimming: 5 bases; J trimming: 1 base; junction bases outside the gene matches: 2. The CDR3 loop spans 14 amino acids. DNA for the CDR3: TGTGCCAGCAGCCCGGGACAGGGGTCCTACGAGCAGTACTTC. This gives the protein CASSPGQGSYEQYF.

Here the CDR3 DNA reads TGCGCCAGCAGCCAGGAGCCGGGACAGGGGGCCGGGGAGCTGTTTTTT. Its protein is CASSQEPGQGAGELFF. The rearrangement joins TRBV4-1 to TRBJ2-2; 11 bases map to TRBD1. Germline V gene lookup returns CDR1 MGHRA and CDR2 YSYEKL. J was trimmed by 6 bases and V by 3 bases; bases with no gene match: 6. This CDR3 comprises 16 residues.

This chain connects TRBV5-1 to TRBJ2-2; D is possibly TRBD1 or TRBD2 (6 bases each). Germline V gene data show CDR1 as SGHRS and CDR2 as YFSETQ. The CDR3 covers 13 residues. Trimming removed 4 bases from V and 6 bases from J, with 10 bases in between. The CDR3 protein is CASSGGGAGELFF. DNA for the CDR3: TGCGCCAGCAGCGGAGGGGGTGCCGGGGAGCTGTTTTTT.

This clone showed up just once. This chain uses TRBV7-9 with TRBJ2-7, with TRBD1 as a possible D gene (6 bases). The CDR3 runs 17 residues. Trimming removed 5 bases from V and 2 bases from J, with 22 bases in between. The V gene's germline CDR1 is SEHNR and CDR2 FQNEAQ (reference sequence). This chain's CDR3 is CASSTSLLRDMPYEQYF. Here the CDR3 DNA reads TGTGCCAGCAGCACATCCCTTCTCCGGGACATGCCCTACGAGCAGTACTTC.

The gene calls are TRBV7-9 and TRBJ2-2, with 9 bases that match TRBD1. Germline CDR1 reads SEHNR; CDR2 reads FQNEAQ (reference sequence). CDR3 size: 15 residues. V shed 6 bases, J shed 7 bases, and the junction held 9 bases outside the gene matches. DNA of the CDR3: TGTGCCAGCAGGTCCGGGACAGGGTCAGGCGGGGAGCTGTTTTTT. Its translation: CASRSGTGSGGELFF.

The rearrangement uses TRBV9 and TRBJ2-1; 14 positions match TRBD2. J lost 13 bases, V lost 3 bases, and 12 bases had no gene match. The CDR3 extends over 16 amino acids. Germline V CDR1 and CDR2: SGDLS, YYNGEE. The CDR3 region is CASSAKGLAGGIPQFF. DNA of the CDR3: TGTGCCAGCAGCGCAAAAGGACTAGCGGGGGGAATCCCCCAGTTCTTC.

On this clone: Other nucleotide sequences in the sample specify the same CDR3. The chain recombines TRBV19 with TRBJ2-7; D ambiguous. The CDR3 has 14 amino acids. The V end lost 5 bases, the J end lost 0 bases, and 11 bases lay between the germline ends. CDR1 is LNHDA and CDR2 is SQIVND in the germline V gene (reference sequence). DNA for the CDR3: TGTGCCAGTAGTGCAGCTATTAGCTCCTACGAGCAGTACTTC. Its protein product is CASSAAISSYEQYF.

The gene calls are TRBV15 and TRBJ2-1; TRBD1 or TRBD2 may be the D gene (5 bases each). Germline V gene data show CDR1 as LNHNV and CDR2 as YYDKDF (reference sequence). Trimming removed 0 bases from V and 9 bases from J, with 15 bases in between. The CDR3 spans 15 residues. In DNA form, the CDR3 reads TGTGCCACCAGCAGAGATCGGTGGGACGGCAGTGAGCAGTTCTTC. It codes for CATSRDRWDGSEQFF. Supplemented by reference TRBV15 and TRBJ2-1, the full variable domain reads DAMVIQNPRYQVTQFGKPVTLSCSQTLNHNVMYWYQQKSSQAPKLLFHYYDKDFNNEADTPDNFQSRRPNTSFCFLDIRSPGLGDTAMYLCATSRDRWDGSEQFFGPGTRLTVL.

This rearrangement joins TRBV19 to TRBJ1-5, with D perhaps TRBD1 (5 bases). Trimming cost V 5 bases and J 4 bases, with 18 bases left between them. CDR3 length: 16 amino acids. CDR1 is LNHDA, CDR2 SQIVND, per germline (reference sequence). The CDR3 sequence: CASSLGRGAVNQPQHF. CDR3 DNA sequence: TGTGCCAGTAGTCTCGGGAGGGGCGCCGTTAATCAGCCCCAGCATTTT.

The gene calls are TRBV27 and TRBJ1-1; D is ambiguous. With 6 bases removed from V and 7 bases from J, the gap between germline ends came to 18 bases. Germline V gene lookup returns CDR1 MNHEY and CDR2 SMNVEV (reference sequence). The length of the CDR3 is 14 residues. The CDR3 spells CASSRIGRSYEAFF. The CDR3 bases are TGTGCCAGCAGCAGGATAGGGCGGAGTTATGAAGCTTTCTTT.

This chain connects TRBV6-1 to TRBJ2-7, with D possibly TRBD2 on 6 matching bases. The CDR3 sequence is 13 residues long. In germline, CDR1 is MNHNS, CDR2 SASEGT. The germline V and J ends were trimmed by 7 bases and 2 bases, with 12 bases remaining between them. CDR3 sequence: CASMDGGTYEQYF. In DNA, the CDR3 is TGTGCCAGCATGGACGGGGGAACCTACGAGCAGTACTTC.

DNA of the CDR3: TGTGCCACCAGCAGAGAACCGGGACAGGCTAACACTGAAGCTTTCTTT. Translated, it gives CATSREPGQANTEAFF. This chain joins TRBV15 and TRBJ1-1; 8 bases agree with TRBD1. There are 16 residues in the CDR3. Germline V gene data show CDR1 as LNHNV and CDR2 as YYDKDF (reference sequence). Germline trimming cut 0 bases from V and 2 bases from J; bases unmatched to any gene: 5.

This chain uses TRBV5-5 with TRBJ2-1, with 8 bases that match TRBD1. The CDR3 extends over 15 amino acids. Germline trimming cut 0 bases from V and 5 bases from J; bases unmatched to any gene: 4. Germline V CDR1 and CDR2: SGHKS, YYEKEE (reference sequence). CDR3 sequence (DNA): TGTGCCAGCAGCTTGGGGCAGGGGGCCGACAATGAGCAGTTCTTC. It translates to CASSLGQGADNEQFF. Variable domain in full (rest from reference TRBV5-5 and TRBJ2-1): DAGVTQSPTHLIKTRGQQVTLRCSPISGHKSVSWYQQVLGQGPQFIFQYYEKEERGRGNFPDRFSARQFPNYSSELNVNALLLGDSALYLCASSLGQGADNEQFFGPGTRLTVL.

V usage is TRBV20-1 and J usage is TRBJ1-2; no definite D call. Germline assignment: CDR1 DFQATT and CDR2 SNEGSKA (reference sequence). Trimming took off 6 bases at V and 4 bases at J, with 9 bases between the two ends. The CDR3 is 11 residues long. The CDR3 sequence is CSAQDIYGYTF. CDR3 DNA sequence: TGCAGTGCGCAGGATATCTATGGCTACACCTTC.

V and J are TRBV10-1 and TRBJ2-2, with D perhaps matching TRBD1 (5 bases). The V gene's germline CDR1 is WNHNN and CDR2 SYGVQD (reference sequence). The germline V and J ends were trimmed by 0 bases and 4 bases, with 15 bases remaining between them. The CDR3 runs to 17 residues. The DNA for the CDR3 is TGCGCCAGCAGTGAGTCGAAGGTAGCAGGGTTCACCGGGGAGCTGTTTTTT. It encodes CASSESKVAGFTGELFF.

The genes are TRBV11-2 and TRBJ2-1; 8 bases are a match to TRBD1. Germline CDR1 is SGHAT and CDR2 is FQNNGV. J gave up 0 bases and V 4 bases, and 5 bases lay outside the gene matches. CDR3 length: 16 residues. Here the CDR3 DNA reads TGTGCCAGCAGCTGGGCCGGGACAGGCTCCTACAATGAGCAGTTCTTC. The encoded protein is CASSWAGTGSYNEQFF.

V gene TRBV2 combines with J gene TRBJ2-7, with 7 positions matching TRBD2. V dropped 4 bases and J dropped 0; count of bases not matched to a gene: 6. CDR1 is SNHLY, CDR2 FYNNEI, per germline. This CDR3 has 15 amino acids. Written as DNA, the CDR3 is TGTGCCAGCAGTGCCTTCCGGGACTACTCCTACGAGCAGTACTTC. Residues: CASSAFRDYSYEQYF.

The CDR3: CASSLAYGTANEKLFF. The CDR3 coding sequence is TGTGCCAGCAGCTTAGCGTACGGGACGGCCAATGAAAAACTGTTTTTT. V and J are TRBV7-9 and TRBJ1-4, with TRBD1 as a possible D gene (5 bases). The CDR3 loop spans 16 amino acids. Germline assignment: CDR1 SEHNR and CDR2 FQNEAQ (reference sequence). Trimming pared 0 bases from V and 5 bases from J, leaving 13 bases between.

This chain connects TRBV7-2 to TRBJ2-7; 14 bases agree with TRBD2. CDR1 SGHTA and CDR2 FQGNSA come from the germline V gene. The V and J ends lost 4 bases and 2 bases, in that order; junction bases with no gene match: 1. The CDR3 has 15 amino acids. CDR3 nucleotides: TGTGCCAGCAGCTGGGGACTAGCGGGGGCCTACGAGCAGTACTTC. Its protein is CASSWGLAGAYEQYF.

This rearrangement joins TRBV9 to TRBJ1-2; the match to TRBD1 covers 11 bases. CDR1 is SGDLS, CDR2 YYNGEE, per germline. The CDR3 contains 15 residues. J lost 4 bases, V lost 0 bases, and 2 bases had no gene match. CDR3 sequence: CASSVEGTGGYGYTF. The CDR3 DNA follows: TGTGCCAGCAGCGTAGAAGGGACAGGGGGCTATGGCTACACCTTC.

The chain links TRBV6-5 to TRBJ2-2, with no clear D. With 2 bases removed from V and 6 bases from J, the gap between germline ends came to 10 bases. The germline V gene has CDR1 MNHEY and CDR2 SVGAGI. This CDR3 is 14 amino acids long. The CDR3 coding sequence is TGTGCCAGCAGTTACCCTACAGCCCCCGGGGAGCTGTTTTTT. Protein: CASSYPTAPGELFF.

The rearrangement joins TRBV5-1 to TRBJ1-2; 7 bases agree with TRBD1. This CDR3 comprises 14 residues. Germline CDR1 is SGHRS and CDR2 is YFSETQ. The V segment lost 4 bases and the J segment 3 bases; nucleotides outside the gene matches: 6. CDR3 amino acids: CASSPTTGHYGYTF. In DNA form, the CDR3 reads TGCGCCAGCAGCCCAACGACAGGGCACTATGGCTACACCTTC.

CDR3 in amino acids: CASSDSQDLSGNTIYF. The CDR3 DNA sequence: TGTGCCAGCAGTGACTCTCAGGACCTCTCTGGAAACACCATATATTTT. The V and J genes are TRBV2 and TRBJ1-3; D not certain. CDR3 length equals 16 residues. The germline V and J ends were trimmed by 3 bases and 0 bases, with 12 bases remaining between them. Per germline, CDR1 SNHLY and CDR2 FYNNEI. The full variable domain, completed using reference TRBV2 and TRBJ1-3, is EPEVTQTPSHQVTQMGQEVILRCVPISNHLYFYWYRQILGQKVEFLVSFYNNEISEKSEIFDDQFSVERPDGSNFTLKIRSTKLEDSAMYFCASSDSQDLSGNTIYFGEGSWLTVV.

About this clone itself: Other nucleotide sequences from this sample produce the same CDR3. This sequence joins TRBV5-6 and TRBJ2-7, with D perhaps TRBD1 (5 bases). The CDR3 is 12 amino acids. V gave up 2 bases and J gave up 6 bases, with 9 bases separating them. Germline V gives CDR1 SGHDT, CDR2 YYEEEE. The CDR3 loop reads CASSLGVSEQYF. Written as DNA, the CDR3 is TGTGCCAGCAGCTTAGGGGTTTCCGAGCAGTACTTC. The complete variable domain, with remaining parts taken from reference TRBV5-6 and TRBJ2-7, reads DAGVTQSPTHLIKTRGQQVTLRCSPKSGHDTVSWYQQALGQGPQFIFQYYEEEERQRGNFPDRFSGHQFPNYSSELNVNALLLGDSALYLCASSLGVSEQYFGPGTRLTVT.

The chain links TRBV30 to TRBJ1-1; TRBD1 might be the D (5 bases). The CDR3 contains 11 residues. The V end was cut by 3 bases, the J end by 4 bases, with 6 bases between. Germline lookup yields CDR1 GTSNPN and CDR2 SVGIG (reference sequence). This chain's CDR3 is CAWRGATEAFF. The CDR3 DNA follows: TGTGCCTGGAGAGGGGCCACTGAAGCTTTCTTT.

The J gene is TRBJ2-3, the V gene TRBV2; D ambiguous. Trimming cost V 6 bases and J 14 bases, with 12 bases left between them. CDR1 and CDR2 (germline): SNHLY, FYNNEI. This CDR3 has 10 amino acids. CDR3 DNA sequence: TGTGCCAGCAGCTACCTGGACCCGTATTTT. It translates to CASSYLDPYF.